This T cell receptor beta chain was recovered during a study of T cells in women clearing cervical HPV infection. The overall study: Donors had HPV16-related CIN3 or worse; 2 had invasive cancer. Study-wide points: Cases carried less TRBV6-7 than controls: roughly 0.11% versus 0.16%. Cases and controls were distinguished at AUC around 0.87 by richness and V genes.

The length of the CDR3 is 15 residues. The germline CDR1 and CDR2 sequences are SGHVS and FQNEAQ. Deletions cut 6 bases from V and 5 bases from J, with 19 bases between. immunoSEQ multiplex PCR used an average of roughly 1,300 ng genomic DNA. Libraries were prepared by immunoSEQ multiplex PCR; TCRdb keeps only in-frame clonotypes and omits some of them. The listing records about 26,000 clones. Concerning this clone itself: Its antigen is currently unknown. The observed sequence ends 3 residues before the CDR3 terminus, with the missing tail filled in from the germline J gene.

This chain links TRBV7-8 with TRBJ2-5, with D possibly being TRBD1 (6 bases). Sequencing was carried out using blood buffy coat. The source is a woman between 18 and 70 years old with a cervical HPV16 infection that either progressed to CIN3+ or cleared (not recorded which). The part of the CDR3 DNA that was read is TGTGCCAGCAGTTCCCCCCATTACAGGGAGGAGACC. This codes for CASSSPHYREET. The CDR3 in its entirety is CASSSPHYREETQYF. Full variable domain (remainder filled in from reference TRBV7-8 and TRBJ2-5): GAGVSQSPRYKVAKRGQDVALRCDPISGHVSLFWYQQALGQGPEFLTYFQNEAQLDKSGLPSDRFFAERPEGSVSTLKIQRTQQEDSAVYLCASSSPHYREETQYFGPGTRLLVL.